This TCR beta chain was sequenced for a study of OX40 agonist ivuxolimab in advanced cancers. Study summary: Patients in the trial were receiving intravenous ivuxolimab every 2 weeks, at doses of 0.01 to 10 mg/kg. Earlier anti-PD-1, anti-PD-L1 or anti-CTLA-4 therapy was permitted; over 35% had received some. Among those treated, three patients had partial responses, one with hepatocellular carcinoma and two with cutaneous melanoma.

Libraries were prepared by immunoSEQ multiplex PCR; TCRdb keeps only in-frame clonotypes and omits some of them. The sample includes over 35,000 clones, approximately 88% of them seen just once. Exclusion applied to patients with autoimmune disease history or systemic immunosuppression. This clone was counted between two and nine times. V was trimmed by 0 bases and J by 8 bases, leaving 28 bases between them. CDR1 is LGHNA and CDR2 is YNFKEQ in the germline V gene. The CDR3 length is 19 residues. This clonotype originated in an adult with an advanced solid tumor such as melanoma, head and neck, liver or kidney cancer. The V gene is TRBV4-2, the J gene TRBJ1-2; D is undetermined. The sample consisted of CD4+ or CD8+ T cells sorted from blood, taken in a trial of the OX40 agonist ivuxolimab. The CDR3 reads CASSQEVRGELRFWGGYTF. The DNA of the CDR3 is TGTGCCAGCAGCCAAGAGGTGCGGGGTGAGTTGAGGTTTTGGGGAGGCTACACCTTC.